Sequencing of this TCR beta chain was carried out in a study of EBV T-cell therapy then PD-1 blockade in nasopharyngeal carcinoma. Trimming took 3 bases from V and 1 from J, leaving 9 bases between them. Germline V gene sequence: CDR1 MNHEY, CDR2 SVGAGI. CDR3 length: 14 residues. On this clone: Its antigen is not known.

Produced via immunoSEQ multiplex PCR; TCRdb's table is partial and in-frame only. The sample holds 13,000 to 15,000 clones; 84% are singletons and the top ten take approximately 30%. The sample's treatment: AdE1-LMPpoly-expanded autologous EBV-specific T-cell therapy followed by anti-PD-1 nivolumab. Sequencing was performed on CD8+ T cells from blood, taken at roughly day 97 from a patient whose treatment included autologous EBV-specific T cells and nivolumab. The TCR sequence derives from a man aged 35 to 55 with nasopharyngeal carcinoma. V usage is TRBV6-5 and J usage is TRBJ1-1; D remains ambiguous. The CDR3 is CASSYGEGNTEAFF. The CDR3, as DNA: TGTGCCAGCAGTTATGGGGAGGGGAACACTGAAGCTTTCTTT.